These T cell receptor beta chains were read from a single sample in a study of shared clonotypes between healthy human individuals. Using immunoSEQ multiplex PCR, the repertoire was profiled, and TCRdb retains in-frame clones only, with some absent. This table holds more than 1,200,000 clones, approximately 98.5% found once. The sequencing input was naive CD4+ T cells sorted from blood. The receptors originated from a young man in good health. CDR3s include the opening cysteine and the closing phenylalanine or tryptophan. The D gene is left open where the match is weak. Size is omitted from some rows. Given values are once, few, many or a class for expanded clones.

clone size	D gene	V gene	J gene	CDR3 protein	CDR3 DNA
.	.	TRBV5-5	TRBJ2-7	CASSYTGDYEQYF	TGTGCCAGCAGCTATACCGGGGACTACGAGCAGTACTTC
.	.	TRBV14	TRBJ2-7	CASSQRGSFLYEQYF	TGTGCCAGCAGCCAACGGGGTTCCTTTCTCTACGAGCAGTACTTC
.	TRBD2	TRBV10-3	TRBJ2-3	CAIGGLARIQITDTQYF	TGTGCCATCGGGGGACTAGCGAGAATCCAAATCACAGATACGCAGTATTTT
.	.	TRBV2	TRBJ1-4	CASSSLEVWGF	TGTGCCAGCAGCTCCCTTGAGGTGTGGGGTTTT
.	.	TRBV7-8	TRBJ2-2	CASSLRQNTGELFF	TGTGCCAGCAGCTTAAGACAGAACACCGGGGAGCTGTTTTTT
.	TRBD1	TRBV5-6	TRBJ2-7	CASSHGQGRGEQYF	TGTGCCAGCAGCCACGGACAGGGAAGGGGCGAGCAGTACTTC
.	TRBD2	TRBV5-1	TRBJ2-2	CASSLYPAGGTGELFF	TGCGCCAGCAGCTTGTATCCAGCGGGAGGTACCGGGGAGCTGTTTTTT
.	TRBD1	TRBV7-2	TRBJ1-2	CASSRRQGASGYTF	TGTGCCAGCAGCCGAAGACAGGGGGCTAGTGGCTACACCTTC
once	.	TRBV7-9	TRBJ1-5	CASSLGEHSNQPQHF	TGTGCCAGCAGCTTAGGGGAGCATAGCAATCAGCCCCAGCATTTT
.	TRBD2	TRBV6-4	TRBJ2-2	CASSSGSGTGELFF	TGTGCCAGCTCCAGCGGGAGCGGCACCGGGGAGCTGTTTTTT
.	.	TRBV5-1	TRBJ2-5	CASSLSLQETQYF	TGCGCCAGCAGCTTGTCGCTGCAAGAGACCCAGTACTTC
once	.	TRBV10-3	TRBJ1-4	CAIHRETNEKLFF	TGTGCCATACACAGGGAAACTAATGAAAAACTGTTTTTT
.	.	TRBV18	TRBJ2-1	CASSPSRDTYNEQFF	TGTGCCAGCTCACCATCCCGGGACACGTACAATGAGCAGTTCTTC
.	TRBD2	TRBV28	TRBJ2-7	CASSFGWLSGRHYEQYF	TGTGCCAGCAGTTTCGGATGGCTGAGCGGGAGGCACTACGAGCAGTACTTC
.	.	TRBV6-1	TRBJ2-5	CASRVPGVQETQYF	TGTGCCAGCAGGGTGCCGGGAGTTCAAGAGACCCAGTACTTC
.	.	TRBV9	TRBJ2-3	CASSVGVEDTDTQYF	TGTGCCAGCAGCGTAGGTGTAGAAGACACAGATACGCAGTATTTT
.	.	TRBV28	TRBJ2-1	CASSLVRRGDEQFF	TGTGCCAGCAGTTTAGTCCGCAGGGGCGATGAGCAGTTCTTC
.	.	TRBV5-1	TRBJ2-2	CASSFPNANTGELFF	TGCGCCAGCAGCTTCCCTAACGCGAACACCGGGGAGCTGTTTTTT
.	TRBD2	TRBV7-9	TRBJ2-6	CAIGATSEKSTSGANVLTF	TGTGCGATAGGTGCCACTAGCGAGAAATCGACGTCTGGGGCCAACGTCCTGACTTTC
.	.	TRBV14	TRBJ1-5	CASSQVMAGETKPQHF	TGTGCCAGCAGCCAAGTGATGGCAGGGGAGACGAAGCCCCAGCATTTT
once	.	TRBV6-6	TRBJ1-2	CASSLAGYGYTF	TGTGCCAGCAGTTTGGCGGGCTATGGCTACACCTTC
.	.	TRBV14	TRBJ1-5	CASRLGSINQPQHF	TGTGCCAGCCGCTTGGGGAGTATCAATCAGCCCCAGCATTTT
.	.	TRBV11-2	TRBJ2-4	CASSSSLGVENIQYF	TGTGCCAGCAGCTCCTCCCTAGGGGTCGAAAACATTCAGTACTTC
.	.	TRBV4-2	TRBJ2-3	CASSSVRPDTQYF	TGTGCCAGCAGCTCCGTGAGGCCAGATACGCAGTATTTT
.	.	TRBV28	TRBJ2-7	CASSLGGSSYEQYF	TGTGCCAGCAGTTTGGGCGGTAGCTCCTACGAGCAGTACTTC
.	TRBD2	TRBV18	TRBJ2-7	CASSPLPSGSDSYEQYF	TGTGCCAGCTCACCACTGCCGAGCGGGAGCGACTCCTACGAGCAGTACTTC
.	.	TRBV29-1	TRBJ1-1	CSVSVGSSMNTEAFF	TGCAGCGTCTCAGTCGGTTCTTCGATGAACACTGAAGCTTTCTTT
.	TRBD1	TRBV29-1	TRBJ2-3	CSGDRGTADTQYF	TGCAGCGGCGACAGGGGAACTGCAGATACGCAGTATTTT
.	TRBD2	TRBV7-2	TRBJ2-1	CASSFRDYLYNEQFF	TGTGCCAGCAGCTTCCGGGACTACCTCTACAATGAGCAGTTCTTC
.	TRBD1	TRBV15	TRBJ2-1	CATSRDRTGGNEQFF	TGTGCCACCAGCAGAGATCGAACAGGGGGGAATGAGCAGTTCTTC
.	.	TRBV29-1	TRBJ2-3	CSVVGGKGSTDTQYF	TGCAGCGTTGTGGGTGGAAAGGGAAGTACAGATACGCAGTATTTT
.	.	TRBV18	TRBJ2-3	CASSPPSSDTQYF	TGTGCCAGCTCACCACCCAGTTCGGATACGCAGTATTTT
.	.	TRBV7-7	TRBJ2-5	CASSSAFGPIMSRETQYF	TGTGCTAGCAGCTCCGCCTTTGGGCCCATCATGAGCCGAGAGACCCAGTACTTC
.	.	TRBV28	TRBJ1-1	CASSFRAVNTEAFF	TGTGCCAGCAGTTTTAGGGCCGTGAACACTGAAGCTTTCTTT
.	.	TRBV19	TRBJ1-5	CASRRNSNQPQHF	TGTGCCAGTAGGAGGAATAGCAATCAGCCCCAGCATTTT
.	.	TRBV19	TRBJ2-5	CASSIGQGGLQETQYF	TGTGCCAGTAGTATCGGCCAGGGAGGCCTCCAAGAGACCCAGTACTTC
.	.	TRBV5-4	TRBJ2-7	CASSFIPVYEQYF	TGTGCCAGCAGCTTTATTCCAGTCTACGAGCAGTACTTC
.	.	TRBV18	TRBJ1-3	CASSTKTGPLSGNTIYF	TGTGCCAGCTCAACGAAGACAGGACCTCTTTCTGGAAACACCATATATTTT
.	TRBD2	TRBV19	TRBJ2-5	CASSLLGLAGAETQYF	TGTGCCAGTAGTCTACTGGGACTAGCGGGAGCGGAGACCCAGTACTTC
.	TRBD1	TRBV20-1	TRBJ2-2	CSAMDDRVMFF	TGCAGTGCTATGGATGACAGGGTGATGTTTTTT
.	TRBD1	TRBV18	TRBJ1-3	CASSPILTTRQGSSGNTIYF	TGTGCCAGCTCACCTATACTCACAACTCGACAGGGGAGCTCTGGAAACACCATATATTTT
.	.	TRBV29-1	TRBJ2-7	CSAGAGYEQYF	TGCAGCGCCGGGGCGGGATACGAGCAGTACTTC
.	.	TRBV11-2	TRBJ2-1	CASSLHGGGTNNEQFF	TGTGCCAGCAGCTTACACGGAGGGGGGACTAACAATGAGCAGTTCTTC
.	.	TRBV7-3	TRBJ2-2	CASSLTSHAELFF	TGTGCCAGCAGCTTAACCTCCCACGCTGAACTGTTTTTT
.	.	TRBV6-5	TRBJ2-3	CASSARTGTDTQYF	TGTGCCAGCAGTGCGCGGACAGGCACAGATACGCAGTATTTT
.	TRBD1	TRBV15	TRBJ1-5	CATSTAAGQGGQPQHF	TGTGCCACCAGCACAGCAGCCGGACAGGGAGGGCAGCCCCAGCATTTT
.	.	TRBV5-4	TRBJ2-2	CASSLDPTGTGELFF	TGTGCCAGCAGCTTAGACCCCACAGGGACCGGGGAGCTGTTTTTT
.	.	TRBV7-8	TRBJ2-3	CASSALIDTQYF	TGTGCCAGCAGTGCCCTAATTGATACGCAGTATTTT
.	.	TRBV7-2	TRBJ1-3	CASSLESGPKLYF	TGTGCCAGCAGCTTAGAATCAGGTCCCAAACTATATTTT
.	.	TRBV29-1	TRBJ2-7	CSVLATFSYEQYF	TGCAGCGTTCTAGCTACCTTTTCCTACGAGCAGTACTTC
.	.	TRBV25-1	TRBJ1-4	CATSRDLGEKLFF	TGTGCCACCTCCCGGGACCTCGGGGAAAAACTGTTTTTT
.	.	TRBV30	TRBJ1-5	CAGGTTHSNQPQHF	TGTGCCGGGGGGACCACACATAGCAATCAGCCCCAGCATTTT
.	TRBD2	TRBV25-1	TRBJ2-1	CASSEWTSGRAADEQFF	TGTGCCAGCAGTGAATGGACTAGCGGGAGGGCCGCGGATGAGCAGTTCTTC
.	.	TRBV6-5	TRBJ2-5	CASFSRGFGETQYF	TGTGCCAGCTTCTCTCGGGGGTTCGGTGAGACCCAGTACTTC
.	.	TRBV5-4	TRBJ2-1	CASSLGQYNEQFF	TGTGCCAGCAGCTTGGGCCAATACAATGAGCAGTTCTTC
.	.	TRBV19	TRBJ2-4	CASSIRGRGMAKNIQYF	TGTGCCAGTAGTATCAGGGGACGAGGGATGGCCAAAAACATTCAGTACTTC